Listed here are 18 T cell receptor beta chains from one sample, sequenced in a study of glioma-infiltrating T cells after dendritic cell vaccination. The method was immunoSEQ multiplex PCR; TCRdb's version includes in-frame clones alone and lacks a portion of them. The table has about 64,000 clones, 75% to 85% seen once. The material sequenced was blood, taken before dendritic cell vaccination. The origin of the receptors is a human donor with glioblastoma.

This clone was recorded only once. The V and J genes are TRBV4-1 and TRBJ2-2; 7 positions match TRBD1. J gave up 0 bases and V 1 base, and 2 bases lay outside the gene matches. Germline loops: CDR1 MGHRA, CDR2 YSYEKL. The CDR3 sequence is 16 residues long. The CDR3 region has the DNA TGCGCCAGCAGCCAAGGGCAGGGGGCGAACACCGGGGAGCTGTTTTTT. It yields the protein CASSQGQGANTGELFF.

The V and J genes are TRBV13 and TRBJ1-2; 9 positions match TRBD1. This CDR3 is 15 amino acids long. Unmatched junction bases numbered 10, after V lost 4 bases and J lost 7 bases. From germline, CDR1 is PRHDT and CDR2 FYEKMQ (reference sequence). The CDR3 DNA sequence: TGTGCCAGCAGCTCGGGCCGGGGACAGGGAGGTGGCTACACCTTC. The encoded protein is CASSSGRGQGGGYTF. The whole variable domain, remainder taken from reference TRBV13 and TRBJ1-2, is AAGVIQSPRHLIKEKRETATLKCYPIPRHDTVYWYQQGPGQDPQFLISFYEKMQSDKGSIPDRFSAQQFSDYHSELNMSSLELGDSALYFCASSSGRGQGGGYTFGSGTRLTVV.

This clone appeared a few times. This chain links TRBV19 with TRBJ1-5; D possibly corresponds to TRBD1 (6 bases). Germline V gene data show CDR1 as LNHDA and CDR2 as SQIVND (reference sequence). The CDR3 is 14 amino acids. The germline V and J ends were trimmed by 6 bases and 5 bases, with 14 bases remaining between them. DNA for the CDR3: TGTGCCAGTAGCCCGGGACACCGATATCAGCCCCAGCATTTT. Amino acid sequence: CASSPGHRYQPQHF. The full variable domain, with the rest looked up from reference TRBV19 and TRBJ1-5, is DGGITQSPKYLFRKEGQNVTLSCEQNLNHDAMYWYRQDPGQGLRLIYYSQIVNDFQKGDIAEGYSVSREKKESFPLTVTSAQKNPTAFYLCASSPGHRYQPQHFGDGTRLSIL.

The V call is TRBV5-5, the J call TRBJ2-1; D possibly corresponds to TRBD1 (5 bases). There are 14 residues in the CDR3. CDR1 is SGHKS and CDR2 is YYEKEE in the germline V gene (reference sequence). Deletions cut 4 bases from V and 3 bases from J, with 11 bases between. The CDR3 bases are TGTGCCAGCAGCCTACAGGAATTCTACAATGAGCAGTTCTTC. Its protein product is CASSLQEFYNEQFF. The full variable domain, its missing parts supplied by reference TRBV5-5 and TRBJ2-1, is DAGVTQSPTHLIKTRGQQVTLRCSPISGHKSVSWYQQVLGQGPQFIFQYYEKEERGRGNFPDRFSARQFPNYSSELNVNALLLGDSALYLCASSLQEFYNEQFFGPGTRLTVL.

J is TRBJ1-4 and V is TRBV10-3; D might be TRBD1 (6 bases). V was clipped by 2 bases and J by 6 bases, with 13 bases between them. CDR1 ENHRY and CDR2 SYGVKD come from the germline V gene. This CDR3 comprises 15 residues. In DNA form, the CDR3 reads TGTGCCATCAGTGAGGGGGGCAGGGTGGATGAAAAACTGTTTTTT. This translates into CAISEGGRVDEKLFF.

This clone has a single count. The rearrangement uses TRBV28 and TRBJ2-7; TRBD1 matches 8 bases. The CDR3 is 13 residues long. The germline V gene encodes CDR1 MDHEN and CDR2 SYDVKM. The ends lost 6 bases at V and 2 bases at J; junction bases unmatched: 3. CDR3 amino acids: CASSPGGPYEQYF. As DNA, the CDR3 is TGTGCCAGCAGCCCAGGGGGCCCCTACGAGCAGTACTTC.

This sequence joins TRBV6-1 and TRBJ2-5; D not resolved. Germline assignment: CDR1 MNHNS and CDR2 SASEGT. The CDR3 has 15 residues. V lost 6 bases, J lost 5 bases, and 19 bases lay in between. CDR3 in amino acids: CASSEWWAGGETQYF. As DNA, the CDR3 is TGTGCCAGCAGCGAATGGTGGGCAGGTGGGGAGACCCAGTACTTC.

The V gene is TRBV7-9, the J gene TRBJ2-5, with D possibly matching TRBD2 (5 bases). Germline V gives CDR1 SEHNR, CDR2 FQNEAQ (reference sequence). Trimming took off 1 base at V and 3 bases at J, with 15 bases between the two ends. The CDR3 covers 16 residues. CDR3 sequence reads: CASSLGGLLIEETQYF. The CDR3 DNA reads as TGTGCCAGCAGCTTAGGAGGACTGTTAATCGAAGAGACCCAGTACTTC. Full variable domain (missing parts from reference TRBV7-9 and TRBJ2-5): DTGVSQNPRHKITKRGQNVTFRCDPISEHNRLYWYRQTLGQGPEFLTYFQNEAQLEKSRLLSDRFSAERPKGSFSTLEIQRTEQGDSAMYLCASSLGGLLIEETQYFGPGTRLLVL.

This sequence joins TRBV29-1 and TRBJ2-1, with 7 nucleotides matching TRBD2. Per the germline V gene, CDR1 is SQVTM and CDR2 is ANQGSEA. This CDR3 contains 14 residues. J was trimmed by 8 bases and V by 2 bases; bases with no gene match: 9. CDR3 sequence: CSVEKGTGGYEQFF. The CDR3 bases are TGCAGCGTTGAAAAAGGGACCGGGGGGTATGAGCAGTTCTTC.

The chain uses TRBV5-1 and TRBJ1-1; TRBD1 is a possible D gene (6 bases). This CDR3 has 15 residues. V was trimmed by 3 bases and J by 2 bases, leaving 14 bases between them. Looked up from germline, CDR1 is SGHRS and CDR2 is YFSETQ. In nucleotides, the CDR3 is TGCGCCAGCAGCTCGTCTCGACAGGCCAACACTGAAGCTTTCTTT. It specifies CASSSSRQANTEAFF.

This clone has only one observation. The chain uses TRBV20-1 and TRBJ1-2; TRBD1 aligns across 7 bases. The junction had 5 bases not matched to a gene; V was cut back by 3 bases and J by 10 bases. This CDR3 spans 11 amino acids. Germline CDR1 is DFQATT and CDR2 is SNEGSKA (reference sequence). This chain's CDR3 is CSARETGDYTF. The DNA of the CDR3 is TGCAGTGCTAGGGAAACAGGGGACTACACCTTC.

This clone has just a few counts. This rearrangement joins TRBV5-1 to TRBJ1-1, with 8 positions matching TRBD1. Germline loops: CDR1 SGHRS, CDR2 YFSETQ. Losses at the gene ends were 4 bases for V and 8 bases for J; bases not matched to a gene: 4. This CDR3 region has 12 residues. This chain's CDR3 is CASSPGDREAFF. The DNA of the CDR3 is TGCGCCAGCAGCCCGGGGGACAGGGAAGCTTTCTTT.

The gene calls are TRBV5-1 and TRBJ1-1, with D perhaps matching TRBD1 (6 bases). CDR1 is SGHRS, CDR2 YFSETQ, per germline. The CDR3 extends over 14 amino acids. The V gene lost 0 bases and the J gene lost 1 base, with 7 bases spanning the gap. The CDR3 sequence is CASSLARGNTEAFF. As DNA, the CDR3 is TGCGCCAGCAGCTTGGCCAGGGGGAACACTGAAGCTTTCTTT.

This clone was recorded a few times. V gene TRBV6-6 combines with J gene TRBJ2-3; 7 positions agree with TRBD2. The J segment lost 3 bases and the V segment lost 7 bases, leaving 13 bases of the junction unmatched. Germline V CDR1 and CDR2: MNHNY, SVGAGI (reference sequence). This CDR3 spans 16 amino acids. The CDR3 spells CASNPRSGGGTDTQYF. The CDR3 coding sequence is TGTGCCAGCAACCCACGGAGTGGGGGGGGGACAGATACGCAGTATTTT.

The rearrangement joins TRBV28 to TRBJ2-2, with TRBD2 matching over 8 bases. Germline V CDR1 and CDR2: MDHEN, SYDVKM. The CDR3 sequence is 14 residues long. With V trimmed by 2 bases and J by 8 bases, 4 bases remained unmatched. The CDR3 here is CASSLSGGSGELFF. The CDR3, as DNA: TGTGCCAGCAGTTTAAGCGGGGGCTCTGGGGAGCTGTTTTTT.

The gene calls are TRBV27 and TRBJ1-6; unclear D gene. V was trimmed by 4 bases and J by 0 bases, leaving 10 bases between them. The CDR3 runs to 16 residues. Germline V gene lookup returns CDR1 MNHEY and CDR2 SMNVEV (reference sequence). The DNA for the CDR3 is TGTGCCAGCAGTTCCCAGCGGTTCTCCTATAATTCACCCCTCCACTTT. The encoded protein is CASSSQRFSYNSPLHF.

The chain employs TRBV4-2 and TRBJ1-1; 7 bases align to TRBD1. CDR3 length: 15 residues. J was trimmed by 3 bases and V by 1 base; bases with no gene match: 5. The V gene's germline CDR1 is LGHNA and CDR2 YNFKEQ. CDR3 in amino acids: CASSQGTGVDTEAFF. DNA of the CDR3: TGTGCCAGCAGCCAAGGTACAGGGGTGGACACTGAAGCTTTCTTT.

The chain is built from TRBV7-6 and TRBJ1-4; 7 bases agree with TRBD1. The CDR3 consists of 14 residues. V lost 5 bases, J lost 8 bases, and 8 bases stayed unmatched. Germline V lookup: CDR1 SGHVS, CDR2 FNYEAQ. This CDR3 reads CASSAGQLDEKLFF. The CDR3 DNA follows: TGTGCCAGCAGCGCGGGACAGCTTGACGAAAAACTGTTTTTT.